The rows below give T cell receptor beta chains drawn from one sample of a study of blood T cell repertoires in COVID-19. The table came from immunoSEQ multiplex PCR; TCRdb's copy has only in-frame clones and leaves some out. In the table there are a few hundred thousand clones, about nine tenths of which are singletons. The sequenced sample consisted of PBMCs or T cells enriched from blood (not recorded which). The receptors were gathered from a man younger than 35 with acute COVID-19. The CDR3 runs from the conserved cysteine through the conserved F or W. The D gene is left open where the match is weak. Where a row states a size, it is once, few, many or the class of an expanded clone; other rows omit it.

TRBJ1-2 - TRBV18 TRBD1 CASSPLGQGSYGYTF TGTGCCAGCTCACCGTTGGGACAGGGGAGCTATGGCTACACCTTC
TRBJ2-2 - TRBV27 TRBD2 CASTGLAETGELFF TGTGCCAGCACCGGACTAGCCGAGACCGGGGAGCTGTTTTTT
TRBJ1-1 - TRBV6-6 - CASSYSGEGEAFF TGTGCCAGCAGTTATTCAGGGGAGGGGGAAGCTTTCTTT
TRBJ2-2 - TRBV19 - CASSIVQNTGELFF TGTGCCAGTAGTATAGTACAGAACACCGGGGAGCTGTTTTTT
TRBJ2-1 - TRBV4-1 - CASSQDGLAYLSYNEQFF TGCGCCAGCAGCCAAGATGGGCTAGCGTACCTCTCCTACAATGAGCAGTTCTTC
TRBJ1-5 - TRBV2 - CASTGYNQPQHF TGTGCCAGCACCGGGTACAATCAGCCCCAGCATTTT
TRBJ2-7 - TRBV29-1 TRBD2 CSVVASGPYEQYF TGCAGCGTTGTGGCTAGCGGACCTTACGAGCAGTACTTC
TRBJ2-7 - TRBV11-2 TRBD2 CASSLAAGDEQYF TGTGCCAGCAGCTTAGCGGCGGGGGACGAGCAGTACTTC
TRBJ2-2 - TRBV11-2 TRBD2 CASSLVLAGAPGELFF TGTGCCAGCAGCTTAGTTTTAGCGGGAGCCCCCGGGGAGCTGTTTTTT
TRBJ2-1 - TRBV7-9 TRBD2 CASSLAVLAGSNEQFF TGTGCCAGCAGCTTAGCGGTACTAGCGGGAAGCAATGAGCAGTTCTTC
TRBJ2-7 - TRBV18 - CASSPRDFYEQYF TGTGCCAGCTCACCACGGGACTTCTACGAGCAGTACTTC
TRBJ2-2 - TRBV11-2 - CASSPVARNTGELFF TGTGCCAGCAGCCCCGTCGCCAGGAACACCGGGGAGCTGTTTTTT
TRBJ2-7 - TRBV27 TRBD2 CASSIGTKREWYEQYF TGTGCCAGCAGCATTGGGACTAAGCGGGAGTGGTACGAGCAGTACTTC
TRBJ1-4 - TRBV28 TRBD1 CASSLLSTGSDEKLFF TGTGCCAGCAGTTTACTATCGACAGGGTCTGATGAAAAACTGTTTTTT
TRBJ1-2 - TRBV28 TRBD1 CASSPQGEDGYTF TGTGCCAGCAGTCCACAGGGGGAGGATGGCTACACCTTC
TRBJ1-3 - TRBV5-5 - CASSLEGNTGNTIYF TGTGCCAGCAGCTTGGAGGGGAACACTGGAAACACCATATATTTT
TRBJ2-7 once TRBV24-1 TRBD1 CATSTGATSYEQYF TGTGCCACCTCGACAGGGGCAACATCCTACGAGCAGTACTTC
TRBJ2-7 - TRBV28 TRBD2 CASLRLAGAYEQYF TGTGCCAGCTTGAGACTAGCGGGAGCATACGAGCAGTACTTC
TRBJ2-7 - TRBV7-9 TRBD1 CASSQTGDEQYF TGTGCCAGCAGCCAAACAGGGGACGAGCAGTACTTC
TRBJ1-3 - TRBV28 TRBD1 CASSTWDRVFGNTIYF TGTGCCAGCAGTACCTGGGACAGGGTCTTTGGAAACACCATATATTTT
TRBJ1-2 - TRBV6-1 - CASSEGGGAGGYTF TGTGCCAGCAGTGAAGGTGGGGGAGCGGGTGGCTACACCTTC
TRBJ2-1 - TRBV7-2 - CASNPGETNYNEQFF TGTGCCAGCAACCCAGGGGAGACCAACTACAATGAGCAGTTCTTC
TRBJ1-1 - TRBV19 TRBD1 CASSLLGTAEAFF TGTGCCAGTAGTCTACTCGGGACAGCTGAAGCTTTCTTT
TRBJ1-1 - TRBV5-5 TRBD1 CASSKGQMNTEAFF TGTGCCAGCAGCAAGGGACAGATGAACACTGAAGCTTTCTTT
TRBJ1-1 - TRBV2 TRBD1 CASGGTGGFTEAFF TGTGCCAGCGGCGGGACAGGGGGCTTCACTGAAGCTTTCTTT
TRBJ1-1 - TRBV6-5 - CASSYSLTGQLEAFF TGTGCCAGCAGTTACTCGCTGACAGGACAACTAGAAGCTTTCTTT
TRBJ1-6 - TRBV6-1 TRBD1 CASSDPQGSYNSPLHF TGTGCCAGCAGTGACCCACAGGGGTCCTATAATTCACCCCTCCACTTT
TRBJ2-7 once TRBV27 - CASSLAPGTLLNEQYF TGTGCCAGCAGTTTAGCTCCGGGAACGCTCCTAAACGAGCAGTACTTC